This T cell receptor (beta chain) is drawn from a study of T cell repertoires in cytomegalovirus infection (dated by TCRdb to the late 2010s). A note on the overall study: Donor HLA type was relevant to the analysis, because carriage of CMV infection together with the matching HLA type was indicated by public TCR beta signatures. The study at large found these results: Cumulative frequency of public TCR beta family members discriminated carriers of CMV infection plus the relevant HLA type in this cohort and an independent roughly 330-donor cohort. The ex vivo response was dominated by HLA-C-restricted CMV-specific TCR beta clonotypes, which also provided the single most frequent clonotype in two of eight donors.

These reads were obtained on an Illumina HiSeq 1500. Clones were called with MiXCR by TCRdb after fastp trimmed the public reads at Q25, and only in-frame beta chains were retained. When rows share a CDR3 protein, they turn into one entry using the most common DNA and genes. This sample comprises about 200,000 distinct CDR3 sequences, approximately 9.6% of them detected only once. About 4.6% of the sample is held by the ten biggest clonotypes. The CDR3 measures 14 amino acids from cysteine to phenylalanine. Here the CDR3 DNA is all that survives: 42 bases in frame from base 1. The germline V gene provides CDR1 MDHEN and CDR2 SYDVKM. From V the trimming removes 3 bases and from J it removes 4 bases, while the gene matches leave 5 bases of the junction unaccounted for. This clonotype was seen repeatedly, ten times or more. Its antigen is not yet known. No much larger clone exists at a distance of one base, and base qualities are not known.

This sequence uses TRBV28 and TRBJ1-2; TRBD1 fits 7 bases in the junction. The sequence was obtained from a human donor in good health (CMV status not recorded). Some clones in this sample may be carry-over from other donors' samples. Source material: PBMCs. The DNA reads TGTGCCAGCAGTTTGGACAGGAGGATCTATGGCTACACCTTC. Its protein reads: CASSLDRRIYGYTF.